This is a list of T cell receptor beta chains from one sample in a study of radiotherapy plus CTLA-4 blockade in lung cancer. Libraries were prepared by immunoSEQ multiplex PCR; TCRdb keeps only in-frame clonotypes and omits some of them. The repertoire holds about 110,000 clones, with roughly four fifths as singletons. The starting material was peripheral blood, obtained from a patient treated with radiotherapy plus ipilimumab. The origin of the receptors is a human donor with non-small cell lung cancer that progressed on radiotherapy plus ipilimumab. Some clones in this sample may be carry-over from other donors' samples. The CDR3 runs from the conserved cysteine through the conserved F or W. Each record gives: D gene, V gene, J gene, clone size, CDR3 DNA, CDR3 protein. D genes are given only for firm matches. Clone size, where shown, is once, few, many, or a class for clones that have expanded.

d_call: .
v_call: TRBV5-8
j_call: TRBJ2-7
clone_size: .
cdr3_nt: TGTGCCAGCAGCTTGGGAGGGTCGGGGAGCTCCTACGAGCAGTACTTC
cdr3_aa: CASSLGGSGSSYEQYF

d_call: .
v_call: TRBV7-2
j_call: TRBJ1-2
clone_size: .
cdr3_nt: TGTGCCAGCAGCTTAGCGCTTTTGGGAGGTCAGGGCTACACCTTC
cdr3_aa: CASSLALLGGQGYTF

d_call: .
v_call: TRBV4-2
j_call: TRBJ2-3
clone_size: .
cdr3_nt: TGTGCCAGCAGCCAACCGGGACACACAGATACGCAGTATTTT
cdr3_aa: CASSQPGHTDTQYF

d_call: .
v_call: TRBV5-4
j_call: TRBJ1-1
clone_size: .
cdr3_nt: TGTGCCAGCAGCCTGGGACATCTTGCGAACACTGAAGCTTTCTTT
cdr3_aa: CASSLGHLANTEAFF

d_call: TRBD1
v_call: TRBV5-8
j_call: TRBJ1-6
clone_size: .
cdr3_nt: TGTGCCAGCAGCTTGCGGACAGGGGCGTCCCTCCACTTT
cdr3_aa: CASSLRTGASLHF

d_call: .
v_call: TRBV7-9
j_call: TRBJ1-2
clone_size: once
cdr3_nt: TGTGCCAGCAGCCGGACAGAAGCTAACTATGGCTACACCTTC
cdr3_aa: CASSRTEANYGYTF

d_call: .
v_call: TRBV6-6
j_call: TRBJ2-2
clone_size: .
cdr3_nt: TGTGCCAGCAGTTGGGACATATACACCGGGGAGCTGTTTTTT
cdr3_aa: CASSWDIYTGELFF

d_call: TRBD1
v_call: TRBV27
j_call: TRBJ2-7
clone_size: .
cdr3_nt: TGTGCCAGCAGGCGAGGCAGGGGGCTTTCCTACGAGCAGTACTTC
cdr3_aa: CASRRGRGLSYEQYF

d_call: .
v_call: TRBV18
j_call: TRBJ1-4
clone_size: .
cdr3_nt: TGTGCCAGCTCACCGGACGAAAAACTGTTTTTT
cdr3_aa: CASSPDEKLFF

d_call: TRBD1
v_call: TRBV10-3
j_call: TRBJ2-1
clone_size: once
cdr3_nt: TGTGCCATCGGGGCGGGACAGGGAAAAGGAGGCCGCAATGAGCAGTTCTTC
cdr3_aa: CAIGAGQGKGGRNEQFF

d_call: .
v_call: TRBV9
j_call: TRBJ2-5
clone_size: .
cdr3_nt: TGTGCCAGCAGCACCCCGGGGTTGTCCCAGTACTTC
cdr3_aa: CASSTPGLSQYF

d_call: TRBD2
v_call: TRBV5-1
j_call: TRBJ2-3
clone_size: .
cdr3_nt: TGCGCCAGCAGCTTGGGACTAGCAGACATAGCAGATACGCAGTATTTT
cdr3_aa: CASSLGLADIADTQYF

d_call: .
v_call: TRBV7-3
j_call: TRBJ2-3
clone_size: .
cdr3_nt: TGTGCCAGCAGCTTAAGGAGGGCAGTTCTGCAGTATTTT
cdr3_aa: CASSLRRAVLQYF

d_call: .
v_call: TRBV9
j_call: TRBJ2-1
clone_size: few
cdr3_nt: TGTGCCAGCAGCGTAGAGGGGACCCTCTCCTACAATGAGCAGTTCTTC
cdr3_aa: CASSVEGTLSYNEQFF

d_call: .
v_call: TRBV6-4
j_call: TRBJ2-1
clone_size: .
cdr3_nt: TGTGCCAGCAGCCTGGGGTCAAGTATAAATGAGCAGTTCTTC
cdr3_aa: CASSLGSSINEQFF

d_call: TRBD1
v_call: TRBV9
j_call: TRBJ1-2
clone_size: once
cdr3_nt: TGTGCCAGCAGCCGGGACAGGGCTGGCTACACCTTC
cdr3_aa: CASSRDRAGYTF

d_call: .
v_call: TRBV2
j_call: TRBJ1-2
clone_size: few
cdr3_nt: TGTGCCAGCAGTAAACTAGGGAGCCCGGAGGGGTATGGCTACACCTTC
cdr3_aa: CASSKLGSPEGYGYTF

d_call: .
v_call: TRBV13
j_call: TRBJ2-1
clone_size: once
cdr3_nt: TGTGCCAGCAGCTTTGGGAGCTCCTACAATGAGCAGTTCTTC
cdr3_aa: CASSFGSSYNEQFF

d_call: .
v_call: TRBV2
j_call: TRBJ1-2
clone_size: .
cdr3_nt: TGTGCCAGCAGGACAGAGGTTAACTATGGCTACACCTTC
cdr3_aa: CASRTEVNYGYTF

d_call: .
v_call: TRBV6-6
j_call: TRBJ2-6
clone_size: .
cdr3_nt: TGTGCCAGCAGTTCCCCGGGCTCTGGGGCCAACGTCCTGACTTTC
cdr3_aa: CASSSPGSGANVLTF

d_call: .
v_call: TRBV10-3
j_call: TRBJ1-5
clone_size: .
cdr3_nt: TGTGCCATCAGTGGTGGGACGAGTAGCAATCAGCCCCAGCATTTT
cdr3_aa: CAISGGTSSNQPQHF

d_call: .
v_call: TRBV25-1
j_call: TRBJ2-5
clone_size: .
cdr3_nt: TGTGCCAGCAGCGATACCTACTCAGGGGTGAAAGAGACCCAGTACTTC
cdr3_aa: CASSDTYSGVKETQYF

d_call: TRBD1
v_call: TRBV4-1
j_call: TRBJ1-1
clone_size: .
cdr3_nt: TGCGCCAGCAGCCAAGCACCACAGGGGGCCGCTGAAGCTTTCTTT
cdr3_aa: CASSQAPQGAAEAFF

d_call: .
v_call: TRBV18
j_call: TRBJ1-3
clone_size: .
cdr3_nt: TGTGCCAGCTCACGGGACCACTCTGGAAACACCATATATTTT
cdr3_aa: CASSRDHSGNTIYF

d_call: .
v_call: TRBV6-5
j_call: TRBJ1-5
clone_size: .
cdr3_nt: TGTGCCAGCAGCCCCCAGAAAATTCAGCCCCAGCATTTT
cdr3_aa: CASSPQKIQPQHF

d_call: TRBD1
v_call: TRBV5-4
j_call: TRBJ2-4
clone_size: .
cdr3_nt: TGTGCCAGCAGCTTGAGGGACAGTGCGTCGTGGTACTTC
cdr3_aa: CASSLRDSASWYF

d_call: .
v_call: TRBV6-1
j_call: TRBJ1-4
clone_size: .
cdr3_nt: TGTGCCAGCAGTGTTATACAGTATGCTAATGAAAAACTGTTTTTT
cdr3_aa: CASSVIQYANEKLFF

d_call: TRBD1
v_call: TRBV6-5
j_call: TRBJ1-5
clone_size: few
cdr3_nt: TGTGCCAGCAGGCGGGACAGGGAGGACAATCAGCCCCAGCATTTT
cdr3_aa: CASRRDREDNQPQHF

d_call: .
v_call: TRBV5-1
j_call: TRBJ2-4
clone_size: once
cdr3_nt: TGCGCCAGCAGCCAGGGTACCGGGGCCAAAAACATTCAGTACTTC
cdr3_aa: CASSQGTGAKNIQYF

d_call: TRBD1
v_call: TRBV19
j_call: TRBJ2-6
clone_size: .
cdr3_nt: TGTGCCAGTAGTGAGACAGGGATTGGGGCCAACGTCCTGACTTTC
cdr3_aa: CASSETGIGANVLTF

d_call: .
v_call: TRBV7-9
j_call: TRBJ1-4
clone_size: .
cdr3_nt: TGTGCCAGCAGCCGAGGAACAGGGAATGAAAAACTGTTTTTT
cdr3_aa: CASSRGTGNEKLFF

d_call: TRBD1
v_call: TRBV6-5
j_call: TRBJ2-5
clone_size: .
cdr3_nt: TGTGCCAGCAGTTACCTCGGGACAGGGACCCAAGAGACCCAGTACTTC
cdr3_aa: CASSYLGTGTQETQYF

d_call: .
v_call: TRBV6-5
j_call: TRBJ2-7
clone_size: few
cdr3_nt: TGTGCCAGCAGGGACAGCAACTTTTACGAGCAGTACTTC
cdr3_aa: CASRDSNFYEQYF

d_call: .
v_call: TRBV27
j_call: TRBJ2-7
clone_size: .
cdr3_nt: TGTGCCAGCAGTTTAATAGGAGGATCCTACGAGCAGTACTTC
cdr3_aa: CASSLIGGSYEQYF

d_call: .
v_call: TRBV2
j_call: TRBJ2-1
clone_size: once
cdr3_nt: TGTGCCAGCGAACGGGACTCACTTTCCTACAATGAGCAGTTCTTC
cdr3_aa: CASERDSLSYNEQFF

d_call: TRBD1
v_call: TRBV29-1
j_call: TRBJ2-7
clone_size: .
cdr3_nt: TGCAGCGTTGAGGGACAGGTGGCCTACGAGCAGTACTTC
cdr3_aa: CSVEGQVAYEQYF

d_call: TRBD2
v_call: TRBV5-1
j_call: TRBJ2-7
clone_size: .
cdr3_nt: TGCGCCAGCAGCTGGGGGACTAGCGGGGGACGCGAGCAGTACTTC
cdr3_aa: CASSWGTSGGREQYF

d_call: .
v_call: TRBV11-2
j_call: TRBJ1-3
clone_size: .
cdr3_nt: TGTGCCAGCAGCATCGGGACTTTCTCTGGAAACACCATATATTTT
cdr3_aa: CASSIGTFSGNTIYF

d_call: .
v_call: TRBV6-5
j_call: TRBJ1-1
clone_size: .
cdr3_nt: TGTGCCAGCAGAATAACAGGAGGCACTGAAGCTTTCTTT
cdr3_aa: CASRITGGTEAFF

d_call: .
v_call: TRBV5-6
j_call: TRBJ2-3
clone_size: .
cdr3_nt: TGTGCCAGCAGCTCAAACCCCAACTTTCCGGGGAATACGCAGTATTTT
cdr3_aa: CASSSNPNFPGNTQYF

d_call: TRBD1
v_call: TRBV5-1
j_call: TRBJ2-5
clone_size: .
cdr3_nt: TGCGCCAGCAGCCAAATCCCGGGACAGCAAGAGACCCAGTACTTC
cdr3_aa: CASSQIPGQQETQYF

d_call: .
v_call: TRBV6-4
j_call: TRBJ2-1
clone_size: few
cdr3_nt: TGTGCCAGCAGTGACTCGAAGGGGGACTACAATGAGCAGTTCTTC
cdr3_aa: CASSDSKGDYNEQFF

d_call: TRBD1
v_call: TRBV27
j_call: TRBJ1-5
clone_size: .
cdr3_nt: TGTGCCAGCAGTTCCACGACAGGGCGAGTCAATCAGCCCCAGCATTTT
cdr3_aa: CASSSTTGRVNQPQHF

d_call: TRBD1
v_call: TRBV30
j_call: TRBJ2-1
clone_size: .
cdr3_nt: TGTGCCTGGAAGGAGCAGGGGGCATGGAATGAGCAGTTCTTC
cdr3_aa: CAWKEQGAWNEQFF

d_call: TRBD1
v_call: TRBV28
j_call: TRBJ1-2
clone_size: .
cdr3_nt: TGTGCCAGCAGACCAACAGGGGGCCACTATGGCTACACCTTC
cdr3_aa: CASRPTGGHYGYTF

d_call: .
v_call: TRBV7-2
j_call: TRBJ2-3
clone_size: .
cdr3_nt: TGTGCCAGCAGCGCAAGCACAGATACGCAGTATTTT
cdr3_aa: CASSASTDTQYF

d_call: TRBD1
v_call: TRBV18
j_call: TRBJ1-1
clone_size: .
cdr3_nt: TGTGCCAGCTCACCCATGGGGACAGGGACTGAAGCTTTCTTT
cdr3_aa: CASSPMGTGTEAFF

d_call: TRBD1
v_call: TRBV5-1
j_call: TRBJ2-3
clone_size: .
cdr3_nt: TGCGCCAGCAGCACCGGACAGGGGGCTACAGATACGCAGTATTTT
cdr3_aa: CASSTGQGATDTQYF

d_call: .
v_call: TRBV6-1
j_call: TRBJ1-2
clone_size: .
cdr3_nt: TGTGCCAGCACCCCGGGACATGCTAACTATGGCTACACCTTC
cdr3_aa: CASTPGHANYGYTF

d_call: TRBD1
v_call: TRBV11-2
j_call: TRBJ1-1
clone_size: .
cdr3_nt: TGTGCCAGCAGTCCCGGGACAGTGAACACTGAAGCTTTCTTT
cdr3_aa: CASSPGTVNTEAFF

d_call: .
v_call: TRBV18
j_call: TRBJ2-7
clone_size: few
cdr3_nt: TGTGCCAGCTCACCAGTTACTCCTGAATTCTCCTACGAGCAGTACTTC
cdr3_aa: CASSPVTPEFSYEQYF

d_call: TRBD1
v_call: TRBV2
j_call: TRBJ2-1
clone_size: few
cdr3_nt: TGTGCCAGCAGTGAGTTGATGGGTTCGTGGACAGGCTCTAATGAGCAGTTCTTC
cdr3_aa: CASSELMGSWTGSNEQFF